This TCR beta chain was identified in a study of human T cells and chemical hapten exposure. For the study at large: It was small differences in pooled library volume that mainly caused per-sample TCR yields to vary. Findings and limits, study-wide: After DPC sensitization, TCRs above 1 in 1000 frequency showed no change.

Unique molecular identifiers were affixed to discrete cDNA molecules within the library. As originally analysed: Sample TCR totals centred on a median of approximately 96,000, ranging about 23,224 to 700,000. TCRdb re-analysed the RACE reads in MiXCR, keeping a single row per CDR3 protein. The V and J calls and clone size come from TCRdb's table, not from the authors' own analysis. The sample holds about 65,000 distinct CDR3 sequences, roughly 6.6% seen once. Time point of the sample: healthy volunteer bleed at 6 weeks. Extraction yielded total RNA from whole blood (unfractionated). This CDR3 contains 13 residues. Germline CDR1 MNHNY, CDR2 SVGAGI (reference sequence). The V gene end was trimmed by 11 bases and the J gene end by 0 bases; junction bases not matched to a gene: 3. This clonotype was seen many times. Antigen: not known.

The sequenced sample was whole blood. The TCR comes from a female donor in good health. Some clones in this sample may be carry-over from other donors' samples. The chain uses TRBV6-6 and TRBJ2-7; 11 nucleotides align to TRBD2. CDR3 in DNA: TGTGCCTCAGGGACTAGCGGCTCCTACGAGCAGTACTTC. Its protein product is CASGTSGSYEQYF.